This entry concerns a single T cell receptor (beta chain). The treatment is: oral pan-JAK inhibitor, 5-10 mg twice daily. RNA, once extracted, was reverse transcribed into cDNA for use as the sequencing template. Sequenced by immunoSEQ multiplex PCR; TCRdb stores in-frame clones only, minus some. This table holds a few hundred thousand clones, about two fifths found once. Germline V gene data show CDR1 as GTSNPN and CDR2 as SVGIG (reference sequence). This CDR3 spans 18 amino acids. The J segment lost 9 bases and the V segment lost 0 bases, leaving 15 bases of the junction unmatched. This sample is drawn from a study of CD8+ T cells in alopecia areata.

The chain joins TRBV30 to TRBJ2-1; 12 nucleotides align to TRBD2. This receptor was obtained from a human donor with alopecia areata. Sequenced material: CD4+ T cells sorted from blood, taken around week 30, from a patient treated with tofacitinib. The CDR3 DNA sequence: TGTGCCTGGAGTGTACGGTCTTGGAGACTAGCGGGAGAAGGTGAGCAGTTCTTC. Amino acids: CAWSVRSWRLAGEGEQFF.